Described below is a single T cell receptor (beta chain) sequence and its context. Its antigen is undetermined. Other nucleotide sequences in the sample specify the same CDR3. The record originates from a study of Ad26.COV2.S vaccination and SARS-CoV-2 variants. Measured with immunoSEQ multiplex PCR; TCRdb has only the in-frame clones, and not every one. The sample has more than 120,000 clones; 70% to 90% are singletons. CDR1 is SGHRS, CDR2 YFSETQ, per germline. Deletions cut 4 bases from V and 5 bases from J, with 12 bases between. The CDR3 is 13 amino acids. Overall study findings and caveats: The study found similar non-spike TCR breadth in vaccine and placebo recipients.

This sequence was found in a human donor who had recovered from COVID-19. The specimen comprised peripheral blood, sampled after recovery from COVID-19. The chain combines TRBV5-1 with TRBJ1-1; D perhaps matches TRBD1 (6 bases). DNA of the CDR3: TGCGCCAGCAGCCCCGGCCAGGGGACTGAAGCTTTCTTT. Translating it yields CASSPGQGTEAFF.